Listed below are T cell receptor beta chains from one sample, sequenced in a study of blood T cell repertoires in COVID-19. Generated by immunoSEQ multiplex PCR, the TCRdb table keeps only in-frame clones and is missing some. Among about 170,000 clones listed, 85% to 90% were seen once. Material for sequencing was peripheral blood. The receptors here all came from an elderly woman with COVID-19, enrolled during active disease. Both conserved end residues are part of each CDR3. The D gene is left open where the match is weak. Clone size appears in some rows only: once, few, many, or a class for an expanded clone.

D gene,V gene,clone size,J gene,CDR3 protein,CDR3 DNA
-,TRBV6-5,-,TRBJ1-3,CASSYFPPGTGNTIYF,TGTGCCAGCAGTTACTTTCCCCCCGGGACTGGAAACACCATATATTTT
-,TRBV6-1,-,TRBJ1-2,CASSEDRSQPGYTF,TGTGCCAGCAGTGAAGACAGGAGCCAGCCTGGCTACACCTTC
TRBD1,TRBV5-1,-,TRBJ1-2,CASSGTGGYYGYTF,TGCGCCAGCAGCGGGACAGGGGGGTACTATGGCTACACCTTC
TRBD2,TRBV11-2,-,TRBJ2-3,CASSPQLAGSSDTQYF,TGTGCCAGCAGCCCCCAGTTAGCGGGAAGCTCAGATACGCAGTATTTT
-,TRBV27,-,TRBJ1-2,CASRGQLNYGYTF,TGTGCCAGCAGAGGACAGTTAAACTATGGCTACACCTTC
-,TRBV11-2,-,TRBJ2-5,CASSLEQGRETQYF,TGTGCCAGCAGCTTAGAACAGGGTCGAGAGACCCAGTACTTC
TRBD1,TRBV6-5,-,TRBJ1-2,CASSYTTGFEGYTF,TGTGCCAGCAGTTACACGACAGGGTTCGAGGGCTACACCTTC
-,TRBV28,-,TRBJ2-2,CASSLTGHLNTGELFF,TGTGCCAGCAGTTTAACGGGTCACTTGAACACCGGGGAGCTGTTTTTT
TRBD2,TRBV3-1/TRBV3-2,-,TRBJ2-7,CASSQAMFSGGYEQYF,TGTGCCAGCAGCCAAGCTATGTTTAGCGGGGGGTACGAGCAGTACTTC
-,TRBV15,-,TRBJ2-7,CATRLLRSSDEQYF,TGTGCCACCAGACTTCTCAGGTCCTCGGACGAGCAGTACTTC
-,TRBV1,-,TRBJ2-1,CTSRGTSCPNEQFF,TGCACCAGCAGAGGGACTAGTTGCCCCAATGAGCAGTTCTTC
-,TRBV5-4,-,TRBJ2-1,CASSLSPSGNEQFF,TGTGCCAGCAGCCTTTCCCCTAGTGGCAATGAGCAGTTCTTC
-,TRBV18,-,TRBJ1-1,CASSPSVLGNTEAFF,TGTGCCAGCTCACCATCGGTCCTCGGGAACACTGAAGCTTTCTTT
TRBD1,TRBV5-5,-,TRBJ1-5,CASSGGTGQGNQPQHF,TGTGCCAGCAGCGGCGGAACTGGACAGGGGAATCAGCCCCAGCATTTT
-,TRBV27,-,TRBJ2-5,CASSPRQAQETQYF,TGTGCCAGCAGTCCCAGACAGGCACAAGAGACCCAGTACTTC
-,TRBV11-2,few,TRBJ1-6,CASSSLDSPFHF,TGTGCCAGCAGCTCTCTCGACAGTCCGTTCCACTTT
-,TRBV7-2,-,TRBJ2-6,CASSFDRSAGANVLTF,TGTGCCAGCAGCTTCGACAGAAGCGCTGGGGCCAACGTCCTGACTTTC
-,TRBV4-3,-,TRBJ1-5,CASSQAQGSHQPQHF,TGCGCCAGCAGCCAAGCCCAGGGCTCGCATCAGCCCCAGCATTTT
-,TRBV21-1,-,TRBJ2-1,CASSKGGDFGTGFNEQFF,TGTGCCAGCAGCAAAGGCGGGGATTTTGGGACAGGGTTCAATGAGCAGTTCTTC
-,TRBV9,-,TRBJ2-1,CASSWGESEQFF,TGTGCCAGCAGCTGGGGGGAGAGTGAGCAGTTCTTC